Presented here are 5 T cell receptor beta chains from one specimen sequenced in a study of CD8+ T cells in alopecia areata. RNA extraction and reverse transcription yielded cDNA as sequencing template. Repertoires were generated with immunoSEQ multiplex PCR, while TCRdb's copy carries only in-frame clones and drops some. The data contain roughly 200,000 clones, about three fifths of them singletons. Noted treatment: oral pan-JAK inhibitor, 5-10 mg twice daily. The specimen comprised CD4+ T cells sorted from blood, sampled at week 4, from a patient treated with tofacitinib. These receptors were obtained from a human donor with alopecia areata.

CDR3 loop: CASSLGGSGTYEQYF. Written as DNA, the CDR3 is TGTGCCAGCAGCTTGGGAGGGTCGGGCACCTACGAGCAGTACTTC. The chain has TRBV5-6 and TRBJ2-7; tentative D call: TRBD2 (5 bases). Germline lookup yields CDR1 SGHDT and CDR2 YYEEEE. This CDR3 is 15 amino acids long. Trimming removed 0 bases at V and 2 bases at J, with 12 bases between.

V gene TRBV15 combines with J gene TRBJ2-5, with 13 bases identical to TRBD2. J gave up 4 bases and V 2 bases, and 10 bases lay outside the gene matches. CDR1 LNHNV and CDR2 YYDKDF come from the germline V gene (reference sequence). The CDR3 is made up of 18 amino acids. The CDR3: CATSRRLAGGRGSETQYF. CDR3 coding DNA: TGTGCCACCAGCAGAAGACTAGCGGGGGGCCGAGGGTCAGAGACCCAGTACTTC.

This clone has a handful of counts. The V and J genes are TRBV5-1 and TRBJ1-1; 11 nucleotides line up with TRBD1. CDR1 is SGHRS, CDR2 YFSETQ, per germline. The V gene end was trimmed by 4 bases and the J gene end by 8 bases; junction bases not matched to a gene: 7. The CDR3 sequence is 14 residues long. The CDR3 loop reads CASSPGQGAPEAFF. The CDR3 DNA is TGCGCCAGCAGCCCCGGACAGGGGGCCCCCGAAGCTTTCTTT. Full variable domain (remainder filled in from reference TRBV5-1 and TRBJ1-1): KAGVTQTPRYLIKTRGQQVTLSCSPISGHRSVSWYQQTPGQGLQFLFEYFSETQRNKGNFPGRFSGRQFSNSRSEMNVSTLELGDSALYLCASSPGQGAPEAFFGQGTRLTVV.

The CDR3 DNA is TGTGCCAGCAGACCGACTAGCGGGGGAGATACGCAGTATTTT. The encoded protein is CASRPTSGGDTQYF. This chain uses TRBV7-2 with TRBJ2-3, with 12 bases aligning to TRBD2. After removal of 6 bases from V and 5 bases from J, the junction contained 3 bases not matched to a gene. The CDR3 consists of 14 residues. The germline V gene has CDR1 SGHTA and CDR2 FQGNSA.

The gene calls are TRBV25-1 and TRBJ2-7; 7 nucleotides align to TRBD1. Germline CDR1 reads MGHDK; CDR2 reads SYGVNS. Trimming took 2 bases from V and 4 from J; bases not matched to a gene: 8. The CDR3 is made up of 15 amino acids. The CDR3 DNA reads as TGTGCCAGCAGTGAACCGACAGGGAGTCGATACGAGCAGTACTTC. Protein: CASSEPTGSRYEQYF.